This TCR beta chain was found in a study of cytotoxic CD8 clonotypes in ibrutinib-treated CLL. Germline V CDR1 and CDR2: SGHRS, YFSETQ. This CDR3 spans 13 amino acids. V shed 1 base and J shed 1 base, with 5 bases lying between them. Sequenced by immunoSEQ multiplex PCR; TCRdb stores in-frame clones only, minus some. Counted here are over 45,000 clones, roughly 54% occurring once; the ten biggest clones make up under 30%. In the case of this clone: What it binds is not known.

Broader study findings: Baseline clonality was higher than in age-matched healthy donors and moved in step with circulating CD8+ T-cell counts.

The sequences come from PBMCs, collected at disease progression, from a patient treated with ibrutinib. The rearrangement links TRBV5-1 to TRBJ1-1; D not resolved. This TCR derives from a human donor with chronic lymphocytic leukemia. The CDR3 nucleotides read TGCGCCAGCAGCTTGAGGGAGAACACTGAAGCTTTCTTT. It is translated as CASSLRENTEAFF.